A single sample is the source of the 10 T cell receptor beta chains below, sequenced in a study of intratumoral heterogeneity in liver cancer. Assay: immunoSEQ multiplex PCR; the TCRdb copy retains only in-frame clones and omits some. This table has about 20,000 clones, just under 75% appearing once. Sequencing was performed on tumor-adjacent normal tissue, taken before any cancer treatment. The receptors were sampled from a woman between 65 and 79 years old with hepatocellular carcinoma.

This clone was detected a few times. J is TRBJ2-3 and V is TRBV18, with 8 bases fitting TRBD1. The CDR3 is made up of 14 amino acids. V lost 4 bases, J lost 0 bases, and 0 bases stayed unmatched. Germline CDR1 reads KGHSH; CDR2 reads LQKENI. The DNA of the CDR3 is TGTGCCAGCTCACGGGACAGGAGCACAGATACGCAGTATTTT. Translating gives CASSRDRSTDTQYF.

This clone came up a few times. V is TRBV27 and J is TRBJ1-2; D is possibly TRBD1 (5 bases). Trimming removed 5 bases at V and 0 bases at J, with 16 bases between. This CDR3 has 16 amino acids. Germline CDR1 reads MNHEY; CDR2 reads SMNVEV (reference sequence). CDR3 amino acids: CASSVGGPGTNYGYTF. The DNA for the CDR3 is TGTGCCAGCAGTGTTGGAGGTCCAGGGACTAACTATGGCTACACCTTC.

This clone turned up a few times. CDR3 nucleotide sequence: TGTGCCTCGGGGGCGTTGGGCCTTGGCTACACCTTC. This translates into CASGALGLGYTF. The chain combines TRBV27 with TRBJ1-2; D might be TRBD1 (6 bases). The V and J ends lost 11 bases and 7 bases respectively, with 17 bases between them. This CDR3 comprises 12 residues. Germline V gives CDR1 MNHEY, CDR2 SMNVEV (reference sequence).

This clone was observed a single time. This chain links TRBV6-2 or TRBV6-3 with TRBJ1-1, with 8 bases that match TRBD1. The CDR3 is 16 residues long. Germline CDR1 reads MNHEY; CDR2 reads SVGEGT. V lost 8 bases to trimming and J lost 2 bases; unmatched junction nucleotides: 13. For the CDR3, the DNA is TGTGCCAGCGGCCTAGGACAGGGTCTAGGTAACACTGAAGCTTTCTTT. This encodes CASGLGQGLGNTEAFF.

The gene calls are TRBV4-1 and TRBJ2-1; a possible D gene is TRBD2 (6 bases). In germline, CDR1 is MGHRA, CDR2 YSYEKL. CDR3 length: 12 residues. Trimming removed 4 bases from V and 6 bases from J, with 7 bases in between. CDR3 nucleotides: TGCGCCAGCAGCCGGGACTCCAATGAGCAGTTCTTC. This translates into CASSRDSNEQFF.

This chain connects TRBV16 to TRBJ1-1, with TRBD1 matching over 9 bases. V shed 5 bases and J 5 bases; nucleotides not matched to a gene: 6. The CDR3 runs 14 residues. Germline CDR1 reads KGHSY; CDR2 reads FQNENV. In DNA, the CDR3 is TGTGCCAGCAGCGGGACAGGGTCAGGGACTGAAGCTTTCTTT. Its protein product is CASSGTGSGTEAFF.

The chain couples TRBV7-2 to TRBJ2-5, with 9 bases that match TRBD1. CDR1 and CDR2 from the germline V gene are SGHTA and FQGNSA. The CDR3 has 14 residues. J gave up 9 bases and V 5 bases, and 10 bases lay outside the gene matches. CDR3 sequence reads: CASSPPGQGRAQYF. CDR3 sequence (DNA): TGTGCCAGCAGCCCACCGGGACAGGGAAGGGCCCAGTACTTC.

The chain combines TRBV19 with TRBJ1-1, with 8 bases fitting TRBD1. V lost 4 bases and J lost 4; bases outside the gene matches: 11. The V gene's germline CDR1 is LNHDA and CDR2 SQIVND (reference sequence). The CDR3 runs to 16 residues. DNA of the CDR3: TGTGCCAGTAGTAAAATGGACAGGGCGGGCAGCACTGAAGCTTTCTTT. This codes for CASSKMDRAGSTEAFF.

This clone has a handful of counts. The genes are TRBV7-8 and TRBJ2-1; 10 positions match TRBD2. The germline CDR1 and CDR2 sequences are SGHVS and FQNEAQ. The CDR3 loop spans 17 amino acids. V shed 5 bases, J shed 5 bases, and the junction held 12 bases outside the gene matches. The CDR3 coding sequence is TGTGCCAGCAGCCTAGACGGTGCGCTAGCGGGAGACAATGAGCAGTTCTTC. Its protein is CASSLDGALAGDNEQFF. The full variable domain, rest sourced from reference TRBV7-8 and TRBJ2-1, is GAGVSQSPRYKVAKRGQDVALRCDPISGHVSLFWYQQALGQGPEFLTYFQNEAQLDKSGLPSDRFFAERPEGSVSTLKIQRTQQEDSAVYLCASSLDGALAGDNEQFFGPGTRLTVL.

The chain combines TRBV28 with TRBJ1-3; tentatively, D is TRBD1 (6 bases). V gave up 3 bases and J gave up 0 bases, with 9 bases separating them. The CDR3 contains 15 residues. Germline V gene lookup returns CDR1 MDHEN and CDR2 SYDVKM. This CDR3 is CASSLGGFSGNTIYF. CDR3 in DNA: TGTGCCAGCAGTTTGGGGGGCTTCTCTGGAAACACCATATATTTT.